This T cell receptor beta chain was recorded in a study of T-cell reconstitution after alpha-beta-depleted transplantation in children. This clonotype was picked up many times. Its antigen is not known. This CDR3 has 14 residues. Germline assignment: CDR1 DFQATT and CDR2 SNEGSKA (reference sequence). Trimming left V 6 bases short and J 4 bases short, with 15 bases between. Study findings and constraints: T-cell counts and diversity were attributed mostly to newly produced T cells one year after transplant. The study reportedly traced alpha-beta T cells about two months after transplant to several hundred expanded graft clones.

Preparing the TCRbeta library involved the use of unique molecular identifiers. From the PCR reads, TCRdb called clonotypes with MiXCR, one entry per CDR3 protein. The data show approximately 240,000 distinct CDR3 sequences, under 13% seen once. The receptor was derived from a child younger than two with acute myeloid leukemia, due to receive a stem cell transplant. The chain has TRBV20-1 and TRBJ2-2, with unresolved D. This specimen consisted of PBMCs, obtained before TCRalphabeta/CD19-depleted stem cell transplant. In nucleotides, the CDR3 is TGCAGTGCCAAGGGTCGGTCGGGCACCGGGGAGCTGTTTTTT. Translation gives CSAKGRSGTGELFF.